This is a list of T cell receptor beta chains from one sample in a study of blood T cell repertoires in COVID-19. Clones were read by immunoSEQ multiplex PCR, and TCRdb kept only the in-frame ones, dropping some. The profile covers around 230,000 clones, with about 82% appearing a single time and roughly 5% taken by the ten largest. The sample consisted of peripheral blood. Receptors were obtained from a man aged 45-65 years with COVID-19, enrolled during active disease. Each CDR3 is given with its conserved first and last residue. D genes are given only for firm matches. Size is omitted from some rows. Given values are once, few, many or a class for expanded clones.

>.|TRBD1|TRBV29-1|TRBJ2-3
TGCAGCGGGGGGGACAGGGTCACAGATACGCAGTATTTT
CSGGDRVTDTQYF
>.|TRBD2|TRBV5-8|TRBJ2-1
TGTGCCAGCAGCTTGGGCTGGCGGGGGGGAAATGAGCAGTTCTTC
CASSLGWRGGNEQFF
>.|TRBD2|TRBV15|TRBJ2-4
TGTGCCACCAGCAGAGATGTCCAGCGGGGGGTGTCTTTGGACAAAAACATTCAGTACTTC
CATSRDVQRGVSLDKNIQYF
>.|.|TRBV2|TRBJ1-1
TGTGCCAGCAGGGCTGACAGGAACACTGAAGCTTTCTTT
CASRADRNTEAFF
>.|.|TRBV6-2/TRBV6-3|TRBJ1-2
TGTGCCAGCAGCCCCCGGCCCGGGGAAGGCTACACCTTC
CASSPRPGEGYTF
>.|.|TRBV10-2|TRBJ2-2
TGCGCCATACGGACAGAAAACGCGAACACCGGGGAGCTGTTTTTT
CAIRTENANTGELFF
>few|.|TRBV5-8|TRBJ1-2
TGTGCCAGCAGCGGGGACTCAGGCCCAGCTAACTATGGCTACACCTTC
CASSGDSGPANYGYTF
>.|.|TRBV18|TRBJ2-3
TGTGCCAGCTCACCATTATCTAGCACAGATACGCAGTATTTT
CASSPLSSTDTQYF
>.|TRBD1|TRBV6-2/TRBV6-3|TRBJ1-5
TGTGCCAGCAGTTACCCGGGACAGGGGGCGAATCAGCCCCAGCATTTT
CASSYPGQGANQPQHF
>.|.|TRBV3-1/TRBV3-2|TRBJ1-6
TGTGCCAGCGGGACACAACTGCCCCTCCACTTT
CASGTQLPLHF
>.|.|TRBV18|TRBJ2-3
TGTGCCAGCTCACGCAACAGGGACGACACGCAGTATTTT
CASSRNRDDTQYF
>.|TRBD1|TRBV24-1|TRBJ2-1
TGTGCCACCAGTGATCCCGGGACAGGGCAACCGAATGAGCAGTTCTTC
CATSDPGTGQPNEQFF
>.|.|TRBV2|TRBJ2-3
TGTGCCAGCAGTGTAGGGGCGGTTACAGATACGCAGTATTTT
CASSVGAVTDTQYF
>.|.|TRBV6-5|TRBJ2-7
TGTGCCAGCAGGTTTGGCCCCGATCTAGCCTACGAGCAGTACTTC
CASRFGPDLAYEQYF
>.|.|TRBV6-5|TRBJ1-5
TGTGCCAGCAGTAACACAGGGAGTCAGCCCCAGCATTTT
CASSNTGSQPQHF
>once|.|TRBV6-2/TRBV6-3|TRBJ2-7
TGTGCCAGCAGTTACGCGGCCTACGAGCAGTACTTC
CASSYAAYEQYF
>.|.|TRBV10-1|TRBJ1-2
TGCGCCAGCAGTGAGTCTCGGGGTAAAGGCTACACCTTC
CASSESRGKGYTF
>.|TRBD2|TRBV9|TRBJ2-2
TGTGCCAGCAGCGCTAGCGGGGGGCCGAACACCGGGGAGCTGTTTTTT
CASSASGGPNTGELFF
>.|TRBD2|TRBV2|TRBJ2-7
TGTGCCAGCAGTGATGTGCTAGCGGGGGGAGGTTCCTACGAGCAGTACTTC
CASSDVLAGGGSYEQYF
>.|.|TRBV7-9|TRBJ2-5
TGTGCCAGCAGCTCACAAGAGACCCAGTACTTC
CASSSQETQYF
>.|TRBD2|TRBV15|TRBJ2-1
TGTGCCACCAGAAGTAGCGGGGGGGCTAACAATGAGCAGTTCTTC
CATRSSGGANNEQFF
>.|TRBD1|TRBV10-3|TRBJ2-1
TGTGCCATCAAAGTTGTGGGACAGGGATACAATGAGCAGTTCTTC
CAIKVVGQGYNEQFF
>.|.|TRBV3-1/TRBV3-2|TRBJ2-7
TGTGCCAGCAGCCCCGGCTCCTACGAGCAGTACTTC
CASSPGSYEQYF
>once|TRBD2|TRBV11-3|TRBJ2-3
TGTGCCAGCAGTTTCGGGACTAGCGGGGGTTCTACGCAGTATTTT
CASSFGTSGGSTQYF
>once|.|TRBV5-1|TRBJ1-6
TGCGCCAGCAGCTTGGCTGGTGGCAGATATAATTCACCCCTCCACTTT
CASSLAGGRYNSPLHF